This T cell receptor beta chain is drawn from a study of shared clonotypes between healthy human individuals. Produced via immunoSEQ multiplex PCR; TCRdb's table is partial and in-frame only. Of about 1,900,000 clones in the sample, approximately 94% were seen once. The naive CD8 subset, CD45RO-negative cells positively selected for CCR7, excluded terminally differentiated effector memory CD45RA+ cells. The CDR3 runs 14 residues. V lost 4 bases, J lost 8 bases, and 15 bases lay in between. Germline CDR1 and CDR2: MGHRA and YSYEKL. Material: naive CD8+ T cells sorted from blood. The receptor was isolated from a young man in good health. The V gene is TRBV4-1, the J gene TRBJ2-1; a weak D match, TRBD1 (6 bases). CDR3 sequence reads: CASSLHRVTDEQFF. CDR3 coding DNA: TGCGCCAGCAGCCTTCACAGGGTGACTGATGAGCAGTTCTTC.